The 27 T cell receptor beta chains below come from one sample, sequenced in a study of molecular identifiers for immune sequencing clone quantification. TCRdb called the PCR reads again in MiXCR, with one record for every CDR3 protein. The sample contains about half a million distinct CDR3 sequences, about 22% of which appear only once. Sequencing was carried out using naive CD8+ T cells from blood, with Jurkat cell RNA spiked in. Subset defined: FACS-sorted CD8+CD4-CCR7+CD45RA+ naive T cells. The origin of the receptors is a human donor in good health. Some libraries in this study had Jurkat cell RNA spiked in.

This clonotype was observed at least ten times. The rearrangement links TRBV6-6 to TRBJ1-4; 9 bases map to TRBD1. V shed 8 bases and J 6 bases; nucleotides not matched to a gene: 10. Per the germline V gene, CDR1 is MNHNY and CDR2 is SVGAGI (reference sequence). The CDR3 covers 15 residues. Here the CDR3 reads CASGGQTGGHEKLFF. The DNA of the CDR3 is TGTGCCAGCGGAGGACAGACAGGGGGGCATGAAAAACTGTTTTTT.

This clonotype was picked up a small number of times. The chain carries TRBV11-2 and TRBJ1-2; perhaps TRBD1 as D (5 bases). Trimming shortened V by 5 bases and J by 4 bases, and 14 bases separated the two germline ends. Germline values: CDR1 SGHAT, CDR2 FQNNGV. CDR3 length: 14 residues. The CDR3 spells CASSPPGESYGYTF. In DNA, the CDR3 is TGTGCCAGCAGCCCTCCGGGGGAGAGCTATGGCTACACCTTC.

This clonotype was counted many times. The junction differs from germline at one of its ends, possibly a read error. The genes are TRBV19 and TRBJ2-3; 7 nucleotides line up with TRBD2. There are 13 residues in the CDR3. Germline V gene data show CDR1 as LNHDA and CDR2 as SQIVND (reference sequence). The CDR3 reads CASSSGSTDTQYF. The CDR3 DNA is TGTGCCAGCAGTAGCGGGAGCACAGATACGCAGTATTTT.

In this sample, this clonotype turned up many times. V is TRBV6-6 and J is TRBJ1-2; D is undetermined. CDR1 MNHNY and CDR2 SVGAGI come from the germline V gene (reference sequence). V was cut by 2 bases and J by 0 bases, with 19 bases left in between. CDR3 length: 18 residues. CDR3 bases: TGTGCCAGCAGTTACAGCCGGGAGTACCCTCTATCTAACTATGGCTACACCTTC. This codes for CASSYSREYPLSNYGYTF.

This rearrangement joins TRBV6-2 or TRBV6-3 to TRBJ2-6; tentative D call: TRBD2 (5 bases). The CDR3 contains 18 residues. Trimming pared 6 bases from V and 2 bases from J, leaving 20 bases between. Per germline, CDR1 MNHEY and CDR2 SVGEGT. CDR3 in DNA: TGTGCCAGCAGGCAGGCGGGCAATGGCTTGGCTGGGGCCAACGTCCTGACTTTC. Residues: CASRQAGNGLAGANVLTF.

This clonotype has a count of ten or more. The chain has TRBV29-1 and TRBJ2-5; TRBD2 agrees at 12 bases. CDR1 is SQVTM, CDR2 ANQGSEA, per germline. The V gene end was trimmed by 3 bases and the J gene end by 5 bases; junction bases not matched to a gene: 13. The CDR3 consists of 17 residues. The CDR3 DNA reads TGCAGCGTTGACCAGCCAACTAGCGGGAGGTCTCTGGAGACCCAGTACTTC. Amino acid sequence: CSVDQPTSGRSLETQYF.

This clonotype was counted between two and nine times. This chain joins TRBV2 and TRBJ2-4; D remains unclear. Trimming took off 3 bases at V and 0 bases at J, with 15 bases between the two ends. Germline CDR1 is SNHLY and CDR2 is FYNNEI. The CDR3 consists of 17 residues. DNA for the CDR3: TGTGCCAGCAGTGAGTCCCCCGTTATGGGAGCCAAAAACATTCAGTACTTC. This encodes CASSESPVMGAKNIQYF.

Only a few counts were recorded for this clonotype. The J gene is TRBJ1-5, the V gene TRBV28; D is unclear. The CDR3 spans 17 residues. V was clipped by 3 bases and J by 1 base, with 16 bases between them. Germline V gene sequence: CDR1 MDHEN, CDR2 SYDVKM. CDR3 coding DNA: TGTGCCAGCAGTTTTCTCCCCCCAGGACCGAGCAATCAGCCCCAGCATTTT. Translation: CASSFLPPGPSNQPQHF.

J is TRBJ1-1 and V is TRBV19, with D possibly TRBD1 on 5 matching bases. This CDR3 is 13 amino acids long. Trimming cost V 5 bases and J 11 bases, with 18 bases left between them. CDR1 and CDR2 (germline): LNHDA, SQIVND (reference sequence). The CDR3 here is CASSLSEQVRAFF. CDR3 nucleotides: TGTGCCAGTAGTCTCTCTGAACAGGTCCGGGCTTTCTTT.

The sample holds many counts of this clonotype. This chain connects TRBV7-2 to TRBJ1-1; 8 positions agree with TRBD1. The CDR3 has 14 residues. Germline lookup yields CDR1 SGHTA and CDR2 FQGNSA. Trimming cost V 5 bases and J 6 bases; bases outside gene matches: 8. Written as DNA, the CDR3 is TGTGCCAGCAGCGGGTTGACAGGGGTGCCTGAAGCTTTCTTT. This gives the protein CASSGLTGVPEAFF.

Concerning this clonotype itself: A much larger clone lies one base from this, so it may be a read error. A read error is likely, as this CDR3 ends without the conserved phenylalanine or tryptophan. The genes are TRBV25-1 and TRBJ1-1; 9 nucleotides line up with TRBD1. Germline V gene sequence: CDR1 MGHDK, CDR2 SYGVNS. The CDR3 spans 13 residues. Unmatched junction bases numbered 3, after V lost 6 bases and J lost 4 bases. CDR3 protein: CASRLDRGTEAFS. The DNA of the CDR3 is TGTGCCAGCAGGTTGGACAGGGGCACTGAAGCTTTCTCT.

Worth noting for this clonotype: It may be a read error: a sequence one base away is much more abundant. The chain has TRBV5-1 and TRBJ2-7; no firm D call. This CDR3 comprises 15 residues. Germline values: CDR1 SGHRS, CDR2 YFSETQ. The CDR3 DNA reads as TGCGCCAGCAGCTTGAAAAGTAGCTCTTACTACGAGCAGCACTTC. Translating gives CASSLKSSSYYEQHF.

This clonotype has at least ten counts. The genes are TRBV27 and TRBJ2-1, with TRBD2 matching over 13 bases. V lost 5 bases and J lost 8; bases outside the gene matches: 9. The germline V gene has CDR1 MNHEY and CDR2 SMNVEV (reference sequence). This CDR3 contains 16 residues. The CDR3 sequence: CASSEILAGGPYEQFF. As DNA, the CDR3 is TGTGCCAGCAGTGAAATACTAGCGGGGGGGCCCTATGAGCAGTTCTTC.

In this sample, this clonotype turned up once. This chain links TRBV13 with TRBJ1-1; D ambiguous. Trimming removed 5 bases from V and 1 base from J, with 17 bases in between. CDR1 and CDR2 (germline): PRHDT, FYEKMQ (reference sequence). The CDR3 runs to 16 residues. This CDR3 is CASSPPGYEGNTEAFF. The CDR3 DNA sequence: TGTGCCAGCAGCCCTCCCGGTTATGAAGGGAACACTGAAGCTTTCTTT.

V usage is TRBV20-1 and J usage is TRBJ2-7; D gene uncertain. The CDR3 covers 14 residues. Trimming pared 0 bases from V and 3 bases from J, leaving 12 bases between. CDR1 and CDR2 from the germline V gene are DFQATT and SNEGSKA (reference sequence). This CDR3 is CSARELNGYYEQYF. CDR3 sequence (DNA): TGCAGTGCTAGAGAGTTGAACGGATACTACGAGCAGTACTTC.

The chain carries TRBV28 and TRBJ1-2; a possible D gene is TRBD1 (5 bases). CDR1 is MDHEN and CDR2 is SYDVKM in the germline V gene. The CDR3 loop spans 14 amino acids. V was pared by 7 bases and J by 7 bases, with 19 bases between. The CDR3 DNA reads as TGTGCCAGCAATATTACCCCATCAGGGAGTGGCTACACCTTC. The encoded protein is CASNITPSGSGYTF.

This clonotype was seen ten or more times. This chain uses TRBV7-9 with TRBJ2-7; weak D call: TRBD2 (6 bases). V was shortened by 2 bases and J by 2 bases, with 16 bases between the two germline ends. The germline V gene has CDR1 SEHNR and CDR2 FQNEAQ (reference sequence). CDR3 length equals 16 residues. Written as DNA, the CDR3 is TGTGCCAGCAGCTTACCGCCTAGCGAATCAGCCTACGAGCAGTACTTC. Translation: CASSLPPSESAYEQYF.

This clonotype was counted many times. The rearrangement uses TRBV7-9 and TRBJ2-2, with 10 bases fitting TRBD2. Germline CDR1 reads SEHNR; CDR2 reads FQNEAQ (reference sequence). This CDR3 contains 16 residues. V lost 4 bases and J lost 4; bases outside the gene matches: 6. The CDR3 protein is CASSSSSGRSTGELFF. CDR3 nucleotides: TGTGCCAGCAGCTCGTCTAGCGGGAGAAGCACCGGGGAGCTGTTTTTT.

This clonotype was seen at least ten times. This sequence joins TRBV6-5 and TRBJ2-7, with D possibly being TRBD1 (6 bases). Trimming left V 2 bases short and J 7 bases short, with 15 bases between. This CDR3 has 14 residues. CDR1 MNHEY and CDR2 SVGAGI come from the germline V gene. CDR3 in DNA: TGTGCCAGCAGTTACGGGCAGGGGATGGGGGAGCAGTACTTC. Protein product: CASSYGQGMGEQYF.

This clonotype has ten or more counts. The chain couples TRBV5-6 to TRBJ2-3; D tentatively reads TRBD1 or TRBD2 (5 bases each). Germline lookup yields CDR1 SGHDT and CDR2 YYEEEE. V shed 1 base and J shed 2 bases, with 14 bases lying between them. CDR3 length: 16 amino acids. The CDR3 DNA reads TGTGCCAGCAGCTTGTTTTCTAGGGGAGTCACAGATACGCAGTATTTT. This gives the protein CASSLFSRGVTDTQYF.

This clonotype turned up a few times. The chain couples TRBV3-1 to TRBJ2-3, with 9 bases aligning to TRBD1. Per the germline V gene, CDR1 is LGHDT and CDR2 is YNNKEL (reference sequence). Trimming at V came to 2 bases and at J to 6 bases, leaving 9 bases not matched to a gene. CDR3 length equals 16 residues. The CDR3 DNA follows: TGTGCCAGCAGCCAATCCCGGGACAGGGCGGACGATACGCAGTATTTT. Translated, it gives CASSQSRDRADDTQYF.

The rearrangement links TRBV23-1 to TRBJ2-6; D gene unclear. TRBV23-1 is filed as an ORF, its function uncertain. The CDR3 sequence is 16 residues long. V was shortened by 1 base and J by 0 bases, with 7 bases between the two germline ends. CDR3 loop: CASSQWENSGANVLTF. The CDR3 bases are TGCGCCAGCAGTCAATGGGAAAACTCTGGGGCCAACGTCCTGACTTTC.

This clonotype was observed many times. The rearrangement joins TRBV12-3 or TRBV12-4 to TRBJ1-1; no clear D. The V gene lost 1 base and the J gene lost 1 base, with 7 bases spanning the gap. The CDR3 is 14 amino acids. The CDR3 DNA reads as TGTGCCAGCAGTTTAGTTGGGCCGAACACTGAAGCTTTCTTT. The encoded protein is CASSLVGPNTEAFF.

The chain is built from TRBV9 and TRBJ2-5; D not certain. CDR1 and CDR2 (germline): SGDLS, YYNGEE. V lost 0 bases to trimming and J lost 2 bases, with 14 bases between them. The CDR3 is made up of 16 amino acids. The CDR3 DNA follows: TGTGCCAGCAGCGTAGTTGGAGTGGGCTCACAAGAGACCCAGTACTTC. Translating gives CASSVVGVGSQETQYF.

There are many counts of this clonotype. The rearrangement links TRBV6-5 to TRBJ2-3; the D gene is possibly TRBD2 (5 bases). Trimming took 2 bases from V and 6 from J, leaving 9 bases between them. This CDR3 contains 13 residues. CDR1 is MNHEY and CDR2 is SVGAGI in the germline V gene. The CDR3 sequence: CASSYGLADTQYF. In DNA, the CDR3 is TGTGCCAGCAGTTACGGCCTAGCCGATACGCAGTATTTT.

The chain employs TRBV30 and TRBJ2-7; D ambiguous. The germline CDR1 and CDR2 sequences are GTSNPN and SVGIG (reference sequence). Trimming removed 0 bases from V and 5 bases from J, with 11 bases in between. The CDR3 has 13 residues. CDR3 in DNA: TGTGCCTGGAGTGTGGCCGGAAGCCACGAGCAGTACTTC. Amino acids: CAWSVAGSHEQYF.

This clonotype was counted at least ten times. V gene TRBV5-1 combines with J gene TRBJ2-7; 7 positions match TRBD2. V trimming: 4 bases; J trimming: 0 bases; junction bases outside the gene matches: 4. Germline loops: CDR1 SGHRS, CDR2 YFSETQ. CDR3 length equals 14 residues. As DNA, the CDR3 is TGCGCCAGCAGCCCCGGGACTAACTCCTACGAGCAGTACTTC. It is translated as CASSPGTNSYEQYF.